The 24 T cell receptor beta chains presented below share a single source sample, sequenced in a study of CD8 T cells in ankylosing spondylitis. TCRdb reprocessed the 5' RACE reads with MiXCR, giving one entry per CDR3 protein. The table shows 250,000 to 300,000 distinct CDR3 sequences, with 20% occurring only once. Sequenced sample: blood, either unsorted or a sorted T cell fraction (not recorded which). The receptors come from a male donor with ankylosing spondylitis or in good health (not recorded which).

The chain joins TRBV11-2 to TRBJ2-2; D may correspond to TRBD1 or TRBD2 (5 bases each). Trimming pared 4 bases from V and 2 bases from J, leaving 17 bases between. Germline CDR1 SGHAT, CDR2 FQNNGV. The CDR3 extends over 17 amino acids. This CDR3 is CASSSRTIRDNTGELFF. CDR3 DNA sequence: TGTGCCAGCAGCTCCCGGACGATCCGGGACAACACCGGGGAGCTGTTTTTT. Complete variable domain (other parts from reference TRBV11-2 and TRBJ2-2): EAGVAQSPRYKIIEKRQSVAFWCNPISGHATLYWYQQILGQGPKLLIQFQNNGVVDDSQLPKDRFSAERLKGVDSTLKIQPAKLEDSAVYLCASSSRTIRDNTGELFFGEGSRLTVL.

This rearrangement joins TRBV12-3 or TRBV12-4 to TRBJ2-5, with 8 bases lining up with TRBD2. V lost 1 base to trimming and J lost 4 bases; unmatched junction nucleotides: 5. This CDR3 region has 15 residues. CDR3 DNA: TGTGCCAGCAGTTTAGGCCCGGGGGGGCGAGAGACCCAGTACTTC. Amino acids: CASSLGPGGRETQYF.

V usage is TRBV5-1 and J usage is TRBJ2-1; 8 nucleotides align to TRBD1. Germline V gives CDR1 SGHRS, CDR2 YFSETQ. The V segment lost 0 bases and the J segment 8 bases; nucleotides outside the gene matches: 4. The CDR3 consists of 14 residues. CDR3 protein: CASSLDGQGYEQFF. In DNA, the CDR3 is TGCGCCAGCAGCTTGGACGGACAGGGCTATGAGCAGTTCTTC.

This clonotype occurred a few times. The chain carries TRBV28 and TRBJ1-2; unclear D gene. The CDR3 has 13 residues. CDR1 is MDHEN, CDR2 SYDVKM, per germline. Trimming took 1 base from V and 4 from J, leaving 7 bases between them. The CDR3 coding sequence is TGTGCCAGCAGTTTATCGGGGTTCTATGGCTACACCTTC. Residues: CASSLSGFYGYTF.

J is TRBJ1-6 and V is TRBV24-1; the D is unclear. This CDR3 contains 13 residues. Germline assignment: CDR1 KGHDR and CDR2 SFDVKD. V was shortened by 4 bases and J by 10 bases, with 10 bases between the two germline ends. CDR3: CATSEALGSPLHF. The CDR3 coding sequence is TGTGCCACCAGTGAGGCGTTGGGATCACCCCTCCACTTT.

J is TRBJ2-2 and V is TRBV11-2; 8 bases are shared with TRBD1. V lost 4 bases, J lost 4 bases, and 8 bases stayed unmatched. Germline V lookup: CDR1 SGHAT, CDR2 FQNNGV. The CDR3 is 16 residues long. CDR3 DNA sequence: TGTGCCAGCAGCTCGGTTAGGACAGGGTTCACCGGGGAGCTGTTTTTT. It specifies CASSSVRTGFTGELFF. The whole variable domain, remainder taken from reference TRBV11-2 and TRBJ2-2, is EAGVAQSPRYKIIEKRQSVAFWCNPISGHATLYWYQQILGQGPKLLIQFQNNGVVDDSQLPKDRFSAERLKGVDSTLKIQPAKLEDSAVYLCASSSVRTGFTGELFFGEGSRLTVL.

Concerning this clonotype: Sequence at one end of the junction differs from germline and may be a read error. The chain links TRBV10-3 to TRBJ1-2, with 8 bases identical to TRBD1. Germline-derived CDR1 and CDR2 are ENHRY and SYGVKD. This CDR3 has 11 residues. CDR3 protein: CAISLTGGLAF. The CDR3 DNA is TGTGCCATCAGTCTTACAGGGGGTTTGGCCTTC.

This clonotype was detected a few times. The chain employs TRBV6-1 and TRBJ1-4, with 10 bases that match TRBD1. Germline CDR1 and CDR2: MNHNS and SASEGT. The CDR3 is made up of 18 amino acids. V was clipped by 7 bases and J by 0 bases; unmatched bases: 11. This chain's CDR3 is CASTRPTGGAATNEKLFF. In nucleotides, the CDR3 is TGTGCCAGCACAAGACCGACAGGGGGCGCGGCAACTAATGAAAAACTGTTTTTT.

This clonotype was observed many times. The chain carries TRBV28 and TRBJ1-1; D is possibly TRBD1 (6 bases). CDR1 is MDHEN, CDR2 SYDVKM, per germline. The CDR3 sequence is 12 residues long. V lost 2 bases to trimming and J lost 6 bases, with 7 bases between them. This CDR3 is CASSLQGSEAFF. The CDR3 DNA reads TGTGCCAGCAGTTTACAGGGGTCTGAAGCTTTCTTT.

The rearrangement links TRBV6-1 to TRBJ2-7; possible D gene TRBD1, 6 bases. The V end was cut by 8 bases, the J end by 2 bases, with 22 bases between. Germline CDR1 MNHNS, CDR2 SASEGT. The CDR3 loop spans 16 amino acids. The CDR3 nucleotides read TGTGCCAGCTCAGGGGCCCTACCCCCTGGGGCCTACGAGCAGTACGTC. Amino acids: CASSGALPPGAYEQYV.

This clonotype was seen at least ten times. The chain carries TRBV5-8 and TRBJ2-5; 7 positions agree with TRBD1. CDR1 is SGHTS and CDR2 is YDEGEE in the germline V gene. The CDR3 consists of 14 residues. V shed 7 bases, J shed 4 bases, and the junction held 10 bases outside the gene matches. The CDR3 protein is CASVRRQGGETQYF. The CDR3 region has the DNA TGTGCCAGCGTTCGAAGACAGGGTGGAGAGACCCAGTACTTC. The entire variable domain, with the rest obtained from reference TRBV5-8 and TRBJ2-5, is as follows: EAGVTQSPTHLIKTRGQQATLRCSPISGHTSVYWYQQALGLGLQFLLWYDEGEERNRGNFPPRFSGRQFPNYSSELNVNALELEDSALYLCASVRRQGGETQYFGPGTRLLVL.

This chain links TRBV20-1 with TRBJ2-7; weak D call: TRBD2 (5 bases). The CDR3 contains 12 residues. CDR1 is DFQATT, CDR2 SNEGSKA, per germline (reference sequence). Trimming removed 6 bases from V and 5 bases from J, with 14 bases in between. For the CDR3, the DNA is TGCAGTGCCAGCTCGGGATGGGACGAGCAGTACGTC. Amino acids: CSASSGWDEQYV.

The rearrangement joins TRBV6-1 to TRBJ2-2; possibly TRBD1 for D (5 bases). V lost 1 base, J lost 4 bases, and 13 bases lay in between. Germline lookup yields CDR1 MNHNS and CDR2 SASEGT. The CDR3 covers 16 residues. CDR3 nucleotide sequence: TGTGCCAGCAGTGAAGAGGTTAGACAGATCACCGGGGAGCTGTTTTTT. The encoded protein is CASSEEVRQITGELFF.

The chain carries TRBV28 and TRBJ2-5; 7 nucleotides align to TRBD2. Germline V gives CDR1 MDHEN, CDR2 SYDVKM. CDR3 length: 15 residues. V lost 3 bases and J lost 2; bases outside the gene matches: 6. Here the CDR3 reads CASSFASGVQETQYF. In DNA form, the CDR3 reads TGTGCCAGCAGTTTCGCTAGCGGTGTACAAGAGACCCAGTACTTC.

This clonotype has a handful of counts. V gene TRBV6-1 combines with J gene TRBJ1-2; D ambiguous. There are 14 residues in the CDR3. With 5 bases removed from V and 4 bases from J, the gap between germline ends came to 14 bases. Per germline, CDR1 MNHNS and CDR2 SASEGT. CDR3 amino acids: CASSISQEIYGYTF. The CDR3 DNA follows: TGTGCCAGCAGTATTTCCCAGGAAATCTATGGCTACACCTTC.

With respect to this clonotype: This may stem from a read error, because a much larger clone lies one nucleotide away. This chain joins TRBV20-1 and TRBJ2-1; 13 bases are a match to TRBD2. The CDR3 is 15 residues long. From germline, CDR1 is DFQATT and CDR2 SNEGSKA (reference sequence). The DNA of the CDR3 is TGCAGTGCCCGGGGACTAGCGGGGTCCTACAGTGAGCAGTTCTTC. It translates to CSARGLAGSYSEQFF.

V is TRBV3-1 and J is TRBJ1-4, with D perhaps matching TRBD1 (6 bases). V lost 4 bases and J lost 4, with 10 bases in between. The CDR3 totals 14 residues. Germline CDR1 and CDR2: LGHDT and YNNKEL (reference sequence). CDR3: CASSRDNYNEKLFF. The CDR3 nucleotides are TGTGCCAGCAGCCGGGACAACTATAATGAAAAACTGTTTTTT.

There are a few counts of this clonotype. This chain joins TRBV5-1 and TRBJ2-5, with TRBD1 as a possible D gene (5 bases). The V gene lost 0 bases and the J gene lost 4 bases, with 10 bases spanning the gap. CDR3 length: 14 residues. Germline loops: CDR1 SGHRS, CDR2 YFSETQ. CDR3 bases: TGCGCCAGCAGCTTGGCAGGGTCCACAGAGACCCAGTACTTC. This codes for CASSLAGSTETQYF.

This clonotype was detected only a few times. The chain employs TRBV20-1 and TRBJ2-1; D tentatively reads TRBD1 or TRBD2 (5 bases each). The CDR3 totals 15 residues. CDR1 is DFQATT, CDR2 SNEGSKA, per germline (reference sequence). Trimming removed 3 bases from V and 0 bases from J, with 12 bases in between. CDR3 sequence reads: CSASFGASSYNEQFF. The CDR3 region has the DNA TGCAGTGCTAGCTTCGGGGCGAGCTCCTACAATGAGCAGTTCTTC.

The chain carries TRBV20-1 and TRBJ2-2; no firm D call. CDR3 length equals 16 residues. CDR1 and CDR2 (germline): DFQATT, SNEGSKA (reference sequence). The V and J ends lost 5 bases and 0 bases respectively, with 16 bases between them. CDR3 DNA: TGCAGTGCTGAAGAAGACGACGGCGCGAACACCGGGGAGCTGTTTTTT. It specifies CSAEEDDGANTGELFF.

In this sample, this clonotype turned up a few times. The chain couples TRBV12-3 or TRBV12-4 to TRBJ1-3; D gene uncertain. The CDR3 covers 13 residues. Trimming took off 11 bases at V and 2 bases at J, with 13 bases between the two ends. CDR3 protein: CAGGGKTGNTIYF. CDR3 in DNA: TGTGCCGGAGGTGGGAAAACTGGAAACACCATATATTTT.

CDR3 in amino acids: CASSPIQTGELFF. Here the CDR3 DNA reads TGTGCCAGCTCACCAATTCAGACCGGGGAGCTGTTTTTT. The chain couples TRBV18 to TRBJ2-2, with D uncertain. This CDR3 is 13 amino acids long. CDR1 is KGHSH and CDR2 is LQKENI in the germline V gene. V lost 2 bases to trimming and J lost 5 bases, with 6 bases between them. Full variable domain (outside the CDR3, taken from reference TRBV18 and TRBJ2-2): NAGVMQNPRHLVRRRGQEARLRCSPMKGHSHVYWYRQLPEEGLKFMVYLQKENIIDESGMPKERFSAEFPKEGPSILRIQQVVRGDSAAYFCASSPIQTGELFFGEGSRLTVL.

This clonotype was picked up a small number of times. V gene TRBV12-3 or TRBV12-4 combines with J gene TRBJ2-3; D unclear. The ends were cut back, 6 bases at V and 4 bases at J, with 8 bases in the middle. The CDR3 spans 12 residues. The CDR3 loop reads CASSPWADTQYF. As DNA, the CDR3 is TGTGCCAGCAGCCCTTGGGCAGATACGCAGTATTTT.

V is TRBV5-1 and J is TRBJ2-2, with TRBD2 identical over 16 bases. The germline V gene encodes CDR1 SGHRS and CDR2 YFSETQ. J gave up 3 bases and V 3 bases, and 2 bases lay outside the gene matches. CDR3 length: 17 residues. Here the CDR3 reads CASSSGLAGGYTGELFF. In nucleotides, the CDR3 is TGCGCCAGCAGCTCGGGACTAGCGGGAGGGTACACCGGGGAGCTGTTTTTT. Filled out from reference TRBV5-1 and TRBJ2-2, the complete variable domain reads KAGVTQTPRYLIKTRGQQVTLSCSPISGHRSVSWYQQTPGQGLQFLFEYFSETQRNKGNFPGRFSGRQFSNSRSEMNVSTLELGDSALYLCASSSGLAGGYTGELFFGEGSRLTVL.